What follows are 20 T cell receptor beta chains derived from one specimen sequenced in a study of blood T cell repertoires in COVID-19. The table came from immunoSEQ multiplex PCR; TCRdb's copy has only in-frame clones and leaves some out. The repertoire holds over 120,000 clones, with approximately 90% as singletons. Source material: peripheral blood. The receptor source for this set is a man aged 55 to 70 with active or convalescent COVID-19.

CDR3 in amino acids: CASLRSNTEAFF. CDR3 bases: TGTGCCAGCCTACGATCAAACACTGAAGCTTTCTTT. J is TRBJ1-1 and V is TRBV12-3 or TRBV12-4; D call uncertain. With 8 bases removed from V and 2 bases from J, the gap between germline ends came to 9 bases. The CDR3 totals 12 residues.

The rearrangement uses TRBV5-7 and TRBJ2-5; the D gene is possibly TRBD1 (5 bases). TRBV5-7 is sorted into the ORF group, with uncertain function. This CDR3 spans 14 amino acids. V lost 0 bases and J lost 3, with 9 bases in between. The CDR3 is CASSLVPTEETQYF. As DNA, the CDR3 is TGTGCCAGCAGCTTGGTACCGACAGAAGAGACCCAGTACTTC.

CDR3 in amino acids: CASSSPPQGIGEAFF. In DNA, the CDR3 is TGCGCCAGCAGCTCCCCCCCTCAGGGTATCGGTGAAGCTTTCTTT. The chain joins TRBV5-1 to TRBJ1-1, with a weak D call TRBD1 (5 bases). The germline V and J ends were trimmed by 3 bases and 7 bases, with 19 bases remaining between them. CDR1 SGHRS and CDR2 YFSETQ come from the germline V gene. CDR3 length: 15 residues.

The sample holds one count of this clone. The V and J genes are TRBV7-2 and TRBJ2-7; tentative D call: TRBD2 (5 bases). CDR1 and CDR2 from the germline V gene are SGHTA and FQGNSA. Trimming left V 5 bases short and J 0 bases short, with 11 bases between. This CDR3 is 14 amino acids long. The CDR3 loop is CASSLTIFSYEQYF. The CDR3 DNA follows: TGTGCCAGCAGCCTGACTATTTTCTCCTACGAGCAGTACTTC.

This clone occurred once. The CDR3 sequence: CASSRTSGGYEQYF. CDR3 nucleotides: TGTGCCAGCTCTCGGACTAGCGGAGGGTACGAGCAGTACTTC. The chain joins TRBV18 to TRBJ2-7; 10 nucleotides line up with TRBD2. V shed 6 bases, J shed 4 bases, and the junction held 6 bases outside the gene matches. Germline lookup yields CDR1 KGHSH and CDR2 LQKENI. The CDR3 consists of 14 residues.

The chain recombines TRBV30 with TRBJ2-2, with 7 bases that match TRBD1. Germline V gene sequence: CDR1 GTSNPN, CDR2 SVGIG (reference sequence). Trimming at V came to 2 bases and at J to 4 bases, leaving 4 bases not matched to a gene. The CDR3 is made up of 14 amino acids. The CDR3: CAWSKGAVTGELFF. The CDR3 region has the DNA TGTGCCTGGAGTAAGGGGGCAGTCACCGGGGAGCTGTTTTTT. The variable domain in full, with the rest retrieved from reference TRBV30 and TRBJ2-2, is SQTIHQWPATLVQPVGSPLSLECTVEGTSNPNLYWYRQAAGRGLQLLFYSVGIGQISSEVPQNLSASRPQDRQFILSSKKLLLSDSGFYLCAWSKGAVTGELFFGEGSRLTVL.

This rearrangement joins TRBV16 to TRBJ2-1, with TRBD1 as a possible D gene (6 bases). CDR1 is KGHSY and CDR2 is FQNENV in the germline V gene. The CDR3 is made up of 14 amino acids. V dropped 0 bases and J dropped 6 bases, with 9 bases sitting between them. For the CDR3, the DNA is TGTGCCAGCAGCCAATCAGGGGGTTTCAATGAGCAGTTCTTC. It is translated as CASSQSGGFNEQFF.

J is TRBJ2-1 and V is TRBV18; possibly TRBD2 for D (6 bases). CDR1 is KGHSH and CDR2 is LQKENI in the germline V gene. This CDR3 comprises 15 residues. V was cut by 0 bases and J by 0 bases, with 6 bases left in between. CDR3 in DNA: TGTGCCAGCTCACCACCGGAGGGCTCCTACAATGAGCAGTTCTTC. It translates to CASSPPEGSYNEQFF.

The gene calls are TRBV7-9 and TRBJ1-4; 7 bases are a match to TRBD1. CDR3 size: 15 residues. The trim removed 1 base at V and 5 bases at J, leaving 4 bases unmatched. CDR1 and CDR2 (germline): SEHNR, FQNEAQ (reference sequence). CDR3 DNA: TGTGCCAGCAGCTTAGTGCAGGGGGGAAATGAAAAACTGTTTTTT. Translating gives CASSLVQGGNEKLFF.

The CDR3 region is CASSKARASGGACFPYNEQFF. The CDR3, as DNA: TGTGCCAGCAGCAAAGCAAGGGCTAGCGGGGGGGCGTGTTTCCCCTACAATGAGCAGTTCTTC. V gene TRBV21-1 combines with J gene TRBJ2-1; TRBD2 is the table's D call, not checked against the DNA. TRBV21-1 is a pseudogene segment. The CDR3 covers 21 residues.

This CDR3 reads CASSQDGTEKAFF. Written as DNA, the CDR3 is TGCGCCAGCAGCCAAGATGGTACAGAAAAAGCTTTCTTT. The gene calls are TRBV4-3 and TRBJ1-1; no clear D gene. Germline V gene sequence: CDR1 LGHNA, CDR2 YSLEER. There are 13 residues in the CDR3. V was trimmed by 0 bases and J by 9 bases, leaving 11 bases between them.

The chain couples TRBV24-1 to TRBJ1-3, with D possibly TRBD1 on 5 matching bases. Germline CDR1 KGHDR, CDR2 SFDVKD. V lost 4 bases, J lost 3 bases, and 9 bases lay in between. The length of the CDR3 is 14 residues. The CDR3 here is CATSDAGRGNTIYF. CDR3 bases: TGTGCCACCAGTGACGCAGGGCGTGGAAACACCATATATTTT.

This clone was observed once. The J gene is TRBJ2-5, the V gene TRBV9; tentative D call: TRBD1 (5 bases). This CDR3 contains 14 residues. Germline V CDR1 and CDR2: SGDLS, YYNGEE. V was shortened by 0 bases and J by 5 bases, with 11 bases between the two germline ends. CDR3: CASSVGYRMETQYF. CDR3 DNA sequence: TGTGCCAGCAGCGTAGGGTACAGGATGGAGACCCAGTACTTC.

The rearrangement joins TRBV27 to TRBJ1-6; D uncertain. Germline lookup yields CDR1 MNHEY and CDR2 SMNVEV (reference sequence). This CDR3 comprises 16 residues. V was cut by 1 base and J by 0 bases, with 7 bases left in between. Here the CDR3 reads CASSLYPSSYNSPLHF. As DNA, the CDR3 is TGTGCCAGCAGTTTATATCCCAGCTCCTATAATTCACCCCTCCACTTT.

The chain uses TRBV29-1 and TRBJ2-1; 8 nucleotides agree with TRBD2. Germline lookup yields CDR1 SQVTM and CDR2 ANQGSEA. CDR3 length: 13 amino acids. Trimming removed 3 bases from V and 8 bases from J; junction bases left unmatched: 6. DNA for the CDR3: TGCAGCGTTGATCGCGGGGGGCGGGATGAGCAGTTCTTC. This codes for CSVDRGGRDEQFF.

This clone was seen only a few times. The genes are TRBV29-1 and TRBJ1-1; perhaps TRBD1 as D (5 bases). Trimming shortened V by 3 bases and J by 4 bases, and 12 bases separated the two germline ends. This CDR3 spans 13 amino acids. From germline, CDR1 is SQVTM and CDR2 ANQGSEA. The CDR3 DNA is TGCAGCGTTGACCGTCCGGGGGGCACTGAAGCTTTCTTT. It translates to CSVDRPGGTEAFF.

The chain has TRBV28 and TRBJ2-1; TRBD2 agrees at 11 bases. This CDR3 has 19 residues. Germline CDR1 reads MDHEN; CDR2 reads SYDVKM. With 3 bases clipped from V and 4 bases from J, the junction kept 14 bases outside the gene matches. DNA of the CDR3: TGTGCCAGCAGTTTTCAACCCCCTCTAGCGGGGGGTTTTTACAATGAGCAGTTCTTC. Its translation is CASSFQPPLAGGFYNEQFF.

The rearrangement uses TRBV10-3 and TRBJ1-4; maybe TRBD1 (6 bases). Germline V gene sequence: CDR1 ENHRY, CDR2 SYGVKD. The V gene lost 6 bases and the J gene lost 5 bases, with 13 bases spanning the gap. This CDR3 contains 14 residues. CDR3 DNA sequence: TGTGCCATCAGCGCGGACAGCTGGAATGAAAAACTGTTTTTT. Translating it yields CAISADSWNEKLFF.

J is TRBJ1-2 and V is TRBV19; perhaps TRBD1 as D (6 bases). Trimming took off 3 bases at V and 8 bases at J, with 13 bases between the two ends. Germline V lookup: CDR1 LNHDA, CDR2 SQIVND (reference sequence). CDR3 length equals 13 residues. The CDR3 protein is CASSIAGGWGYTF. DNA for the CDR3: TGTGCCAGTAGTATCGCTGGGGGCTGGGGCTACACCTTC.

V is TRBV30 and J is TRBJ1-4, with D possibly TRBD1 on 5 matching bases. The V end lost 8 bases, the J end lost 5 bases, and 12 bases lay between the germline ends. The CDR3 spans 12 residues. Germline-derived CDR1 and CDR2 are GTSNPN and SVGIG (reference sequence). The CDR3 nucleotides read TGTGCCCTTGGGACTGGAAATGAAAAACTGTTTTTT. The encoded protein is CALGTGNEKLFF.